These T cell receptor beta chains were read from a single sample in a study of post-analysis software for immune sequencing data. TCRdb ran MiXCR on the PCR reads and lists one entry per CDR3 protein. The top ten hold 28% of the sample, which has roughly 160,000 distinct CDR3 sequences, roughly 35% seen once. Sequenced material: blood, taken after autologous hematopoietic stem cell transplantation. The receptors come from a girl under 18 with multiple sclerosis. Both conserved end residues are trimmed from each CDR3.

>TRBV7-8|TRBJ2-7
ASSLRVWLAGVDEQY
>TRBV7-3|TRBJ2-3
ASSLIAGTSGRGDTQY
>TRBV7-9|TRBJ1-2
ASRTGTGYGYT
>TRBV20-1|TRBJ2-3
SPTTTETRGAHTQY
>TRBV24-1|TRBJ2-6
ATSESRPSGANVRT
>TRBV12-3/TRBV12-4|TRBJ1-6
ASSLVGARVQSPLH
>TRBV6-5|TRBJ1-3
ASSYKRGQGNTIY
>TRBV3-1|TRBJ1-5
ASSQGTGGNQPQH
>TRBV29-1|TRBJ2-7
SVEIWFGLAGEVQETRY
>TRBV20-1|.
SARQIHEQY
>TRBV12-3/TRBV12-4|TRBJ1-1
ASSFGQGDMNTEAF
>TRBV10-3|TRBJ1-5
AAHTGDSNQPQH
>TRBV7-9|TRBJ1-2
ASSYGTGNGYT
>TRBV5-5|TRBJ1-2
ASSLQGPKNYGYT
>TRBV7-2|TRBJ2-7
ASTHPTGNEQY
>TRBV28|TRBJ1-6
ASWRDVKSPLH
>TRBV12-3/TRBV12-4|TRBJ2-7
ASSSSGGREQY
>TRBV12-3/TRBV12-4|TRBJ2-3
ASTWTVPPSTDTQY
>TRBV7-7|TRBJ2-5
ASSLVPVETQY
>TRBV9|TRBJ2-1
ASSVQGGRYNEQF
>TRBV20-1|.
SARSQGVVYNEQY
>TRBV20-1|TRBJ1-2
SASDPWGPGDYGYT